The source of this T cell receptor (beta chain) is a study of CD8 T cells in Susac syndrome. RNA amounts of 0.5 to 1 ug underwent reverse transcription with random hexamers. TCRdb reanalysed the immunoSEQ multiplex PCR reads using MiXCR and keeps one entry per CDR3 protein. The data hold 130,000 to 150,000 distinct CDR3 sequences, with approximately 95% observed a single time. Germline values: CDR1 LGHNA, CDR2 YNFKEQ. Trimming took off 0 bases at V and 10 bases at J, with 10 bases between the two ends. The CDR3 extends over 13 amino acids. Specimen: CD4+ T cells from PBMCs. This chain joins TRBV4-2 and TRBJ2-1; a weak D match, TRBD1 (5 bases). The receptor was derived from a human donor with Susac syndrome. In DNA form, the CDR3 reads TGTGCCAGCAGCCAAGAGGGGCTCCAGGAGCAGTTCTTC. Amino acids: CASSQEGLQEQFF.